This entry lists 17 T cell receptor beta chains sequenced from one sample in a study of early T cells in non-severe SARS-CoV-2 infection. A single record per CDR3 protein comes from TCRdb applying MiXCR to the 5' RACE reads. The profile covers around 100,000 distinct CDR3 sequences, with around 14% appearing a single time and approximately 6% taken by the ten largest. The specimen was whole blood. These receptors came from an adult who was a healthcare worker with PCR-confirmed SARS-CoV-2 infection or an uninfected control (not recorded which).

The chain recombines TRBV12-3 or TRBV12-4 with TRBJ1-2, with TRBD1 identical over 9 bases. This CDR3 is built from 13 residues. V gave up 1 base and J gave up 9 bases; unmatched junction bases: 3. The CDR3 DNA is TGTGCCAGCAGTTTAGGGACAGGGGAGAGCTACACCTTC. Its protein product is CASSLGTGESYTF.

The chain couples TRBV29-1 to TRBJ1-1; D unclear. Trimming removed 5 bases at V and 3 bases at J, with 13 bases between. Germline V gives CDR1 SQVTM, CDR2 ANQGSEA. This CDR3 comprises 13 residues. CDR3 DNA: TGCAGCGTTCTGGGGATCGGGTACACTGAAGCTTTCTTT. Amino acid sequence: CSVLGIGYTEAFF.

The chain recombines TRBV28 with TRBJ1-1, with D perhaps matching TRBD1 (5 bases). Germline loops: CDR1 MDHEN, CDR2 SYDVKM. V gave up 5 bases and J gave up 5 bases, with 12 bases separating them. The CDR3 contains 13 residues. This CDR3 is CASSKGWGTEAFF. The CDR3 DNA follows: TGTGCCAGCAGTAAGGGATGGGGGACTGAAGCTTTCTTT. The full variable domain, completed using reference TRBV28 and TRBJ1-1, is DVKVTQSSRYLVKRTGEKVFLECVQDMDHENMFWYRQDPGLGLRLIYFSYDVKMKEKGDIPEGYSVSREKKERFSLILESASTNQTSMYLCASSKGWGTEAFFGQGTRLTVV.

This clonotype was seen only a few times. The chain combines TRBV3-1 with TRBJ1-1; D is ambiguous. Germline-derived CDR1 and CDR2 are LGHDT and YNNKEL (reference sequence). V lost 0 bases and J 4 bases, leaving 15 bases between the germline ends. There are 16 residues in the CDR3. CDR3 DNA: TGTGCCAGCAGCCAAGAATTGAGCAGGAGGACCACTGAAGCTTTCTTT. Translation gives CASSQELSRRTTEAFF.

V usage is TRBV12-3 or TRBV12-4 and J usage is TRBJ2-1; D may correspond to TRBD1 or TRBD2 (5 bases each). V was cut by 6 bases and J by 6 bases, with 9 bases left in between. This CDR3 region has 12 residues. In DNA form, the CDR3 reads TGTGCCAGCAGGGGGACCTTCAATGAGCAGTTCTTC. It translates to CASRGTFNEQFF.

DNA for the CDR3: TGTGCCAGCAGTCCAGGGTTCCACACTGAAGCTTTCTTT. Amino acid sequence: CASSPGFHTEAFF. This rearrangement joins TRBV28 to TRBJ1-1; possibly TRBD1 for D (5 bases). Looked up from germline, CDR1 is MDHEN and CDR2 is SYDVKM. The CDR3 has 13 residues. The V end was cut by 5 bases, the J end by 3 bases, with 10 bases between.

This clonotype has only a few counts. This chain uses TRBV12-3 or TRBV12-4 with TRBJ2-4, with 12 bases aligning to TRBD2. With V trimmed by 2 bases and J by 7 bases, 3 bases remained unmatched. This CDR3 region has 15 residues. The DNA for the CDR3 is TGTGCCAGCAGTTTACCAGGACTAGCGGGGAACATTCAGTACTTC. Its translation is CASSLPGLAGNIQYF.

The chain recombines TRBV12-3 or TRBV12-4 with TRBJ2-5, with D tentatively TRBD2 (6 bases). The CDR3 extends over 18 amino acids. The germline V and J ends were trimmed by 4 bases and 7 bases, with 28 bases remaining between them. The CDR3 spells CASSSRASAPRRVLTQYF. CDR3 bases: TGTGCCAGCAGTTCCCGGGCTAGCGCCCCCCGTCGAGTGCTGACCCAGTACTTC.

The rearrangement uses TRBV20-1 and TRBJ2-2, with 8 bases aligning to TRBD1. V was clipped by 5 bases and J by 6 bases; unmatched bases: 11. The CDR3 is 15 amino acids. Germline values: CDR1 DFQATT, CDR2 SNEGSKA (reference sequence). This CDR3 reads CSAQDRVSWAGELFF. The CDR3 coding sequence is TGCAGTGCTCAGGACAGGGTTTCGTGGGCCGGGGAGCTGTTTTTT.

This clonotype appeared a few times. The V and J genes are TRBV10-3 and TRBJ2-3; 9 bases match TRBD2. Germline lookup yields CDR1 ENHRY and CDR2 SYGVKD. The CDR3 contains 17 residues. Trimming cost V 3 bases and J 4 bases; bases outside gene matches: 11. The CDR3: CAISEKDALAGPDTQYF. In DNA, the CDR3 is TGTGCCATCAGTGAAAAGGATGCGCTAGCGGGACCAGATACGCAGTATTTT.

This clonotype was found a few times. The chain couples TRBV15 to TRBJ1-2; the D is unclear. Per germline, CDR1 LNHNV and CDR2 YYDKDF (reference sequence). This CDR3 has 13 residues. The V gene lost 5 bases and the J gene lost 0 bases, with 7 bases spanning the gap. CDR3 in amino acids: CATSPPTNYGYTF. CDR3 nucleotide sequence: TGTGCCACCAGCCCACCGACTAACTATGGCTACACCTTC.

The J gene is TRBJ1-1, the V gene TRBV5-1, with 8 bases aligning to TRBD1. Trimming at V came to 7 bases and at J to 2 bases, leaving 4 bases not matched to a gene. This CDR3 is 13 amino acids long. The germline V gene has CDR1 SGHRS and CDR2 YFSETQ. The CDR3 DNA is TGCGCCAGCCAGGGGGCTGCAAACACTGAAGCTTTCTTT. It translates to CASQGAANTEAFF.

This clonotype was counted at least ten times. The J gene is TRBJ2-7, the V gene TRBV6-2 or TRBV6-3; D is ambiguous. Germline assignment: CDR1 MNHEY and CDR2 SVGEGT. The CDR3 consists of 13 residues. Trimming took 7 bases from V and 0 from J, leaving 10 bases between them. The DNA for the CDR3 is TGTGCCAGCATGAGAGACAACTCCTACGAGCAGTACTTC. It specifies CASMRDNSYEQYF.

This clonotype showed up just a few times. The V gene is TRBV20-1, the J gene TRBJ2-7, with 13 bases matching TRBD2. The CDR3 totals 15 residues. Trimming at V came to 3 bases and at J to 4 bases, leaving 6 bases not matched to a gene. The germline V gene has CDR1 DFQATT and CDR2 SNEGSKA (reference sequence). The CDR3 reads CSASRTSGSSYEQYF. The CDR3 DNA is TGCAGTGCTAGCAGGACTAGCGGGAGTTCATACGAGCAGTACTTC.

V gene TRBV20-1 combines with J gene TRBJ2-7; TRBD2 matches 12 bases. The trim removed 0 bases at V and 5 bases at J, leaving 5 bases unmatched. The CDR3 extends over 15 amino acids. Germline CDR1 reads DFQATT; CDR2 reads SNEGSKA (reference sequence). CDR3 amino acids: CSARDFRTSGNEQYF. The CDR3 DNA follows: TGCAGTGCTAGAGATTTCAGGACTAGCGGGAACGAGCAGTACTTC.

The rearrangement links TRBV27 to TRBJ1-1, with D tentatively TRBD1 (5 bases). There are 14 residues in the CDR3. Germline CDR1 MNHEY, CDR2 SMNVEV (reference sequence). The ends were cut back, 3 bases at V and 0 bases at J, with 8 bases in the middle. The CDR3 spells CASSLGVMNTEAFF. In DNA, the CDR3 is TGTGCCAGCAGTTTGGGGGTGATGAACACTGAAGCTTTCTTT.

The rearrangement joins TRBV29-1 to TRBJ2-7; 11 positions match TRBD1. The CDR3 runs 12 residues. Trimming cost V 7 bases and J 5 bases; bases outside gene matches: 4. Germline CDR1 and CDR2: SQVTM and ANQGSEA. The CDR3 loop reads CSGGQGDHEQYF. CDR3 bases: TGCAGCGGGGGACAGGGGGACCACGAGCAGTACTTC.